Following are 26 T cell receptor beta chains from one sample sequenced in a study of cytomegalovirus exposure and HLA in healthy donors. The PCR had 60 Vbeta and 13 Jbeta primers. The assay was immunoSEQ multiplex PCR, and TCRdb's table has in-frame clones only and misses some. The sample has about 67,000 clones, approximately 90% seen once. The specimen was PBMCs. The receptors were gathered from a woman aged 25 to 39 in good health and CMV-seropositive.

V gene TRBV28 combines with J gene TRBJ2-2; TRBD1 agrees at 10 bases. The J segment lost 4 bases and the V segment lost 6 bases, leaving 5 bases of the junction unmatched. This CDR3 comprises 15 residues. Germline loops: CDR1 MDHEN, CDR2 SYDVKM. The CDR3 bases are TGTGCCAGCAGCCGGGGACAGGGGACCACCGGGGAGCTGTTTTTT. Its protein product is CASSRGQGTTGELFF.

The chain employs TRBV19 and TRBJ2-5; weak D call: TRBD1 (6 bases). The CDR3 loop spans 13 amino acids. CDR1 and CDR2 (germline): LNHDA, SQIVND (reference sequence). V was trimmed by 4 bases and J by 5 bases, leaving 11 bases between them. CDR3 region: CASSTTGWETQYF. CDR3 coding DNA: TGTGCCAGTAGTACGACAGGATGGGAGACCCAGTACTTC.

CDR3 in DNA: TGTGCCAGCAGTCCGATAAAACCGGGACAGGGGGCTTACGAGCAGTACTTC. As protein: CASSPIKPGQGAYEQYF. The V and J genes are TRBV28 and TRBJ2-7; 12 bases align to TRBD1. The CDR3 is 17 residues long. Germline-derived CDR1 and CDR2 are MDHEN and SYDVKM. V trimming: 5 bases; J trimming: 4 bases; junction bases outside the gene matches: 12.

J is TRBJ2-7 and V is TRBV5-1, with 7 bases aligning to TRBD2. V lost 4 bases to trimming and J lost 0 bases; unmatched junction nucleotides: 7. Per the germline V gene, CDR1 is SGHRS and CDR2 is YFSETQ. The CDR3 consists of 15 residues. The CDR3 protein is CASSRDGRSSYEQYF. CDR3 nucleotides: TGCGCCAGCAGCCGGGACGGGAGGAGCTCCTACGAGCAGTACTTC.

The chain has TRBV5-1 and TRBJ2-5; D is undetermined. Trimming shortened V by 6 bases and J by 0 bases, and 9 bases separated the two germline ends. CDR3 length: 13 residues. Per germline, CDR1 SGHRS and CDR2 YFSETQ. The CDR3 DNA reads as TGCGCCAGCAAGGCTGACAACCAAGAGACCCAGTACTTC. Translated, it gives CASKADNQETQYF.

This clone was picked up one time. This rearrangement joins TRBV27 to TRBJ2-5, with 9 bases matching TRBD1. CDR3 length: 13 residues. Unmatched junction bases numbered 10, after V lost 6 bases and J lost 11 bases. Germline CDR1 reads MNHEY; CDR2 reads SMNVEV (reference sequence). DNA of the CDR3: TGTGCCAGCAGCCCCGACAGGGGGGGGGAGCAGTACTTC. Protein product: CASSPDRGGEQYF.

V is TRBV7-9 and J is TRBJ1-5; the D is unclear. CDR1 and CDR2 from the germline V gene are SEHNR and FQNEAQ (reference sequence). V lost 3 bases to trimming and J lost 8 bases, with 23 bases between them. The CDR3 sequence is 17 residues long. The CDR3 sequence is CASSFSLGLLKTEPQHF. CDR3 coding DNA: TGTGCCAGCAGCTTCTCTTTGGGCCTTCTTAAAACCGAGCCCCAGCATTTT.

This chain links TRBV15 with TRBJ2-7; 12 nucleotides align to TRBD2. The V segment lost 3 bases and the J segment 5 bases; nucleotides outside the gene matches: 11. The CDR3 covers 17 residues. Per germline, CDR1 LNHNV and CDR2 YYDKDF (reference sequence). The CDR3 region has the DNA TGTGCCACCAGCAGCTCCCTCCTAGCGGGAGGGCCAAACGAGCAGTACTTC. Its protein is CATSSSLLAGGPNEQYF. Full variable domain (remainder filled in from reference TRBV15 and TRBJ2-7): DAMVIQNPRYQVTQFGKPVTLSCSQTLNHNVMYWYQQKSSQAPKLLFHYYDKDFNNEADTPDNFQSRRPNTSFCFLDIRSPGLGDTAMYLCATSSSLLAGGPNEQYFGPGTRLTVT.

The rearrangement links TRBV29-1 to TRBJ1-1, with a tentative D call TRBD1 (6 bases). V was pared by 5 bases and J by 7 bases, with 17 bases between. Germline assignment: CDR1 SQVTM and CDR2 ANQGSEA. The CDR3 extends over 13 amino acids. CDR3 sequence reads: CSVMRGLGGEAFF. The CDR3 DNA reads TGCAGCGTTATGAGAGGACTAGGGGGTGAAGCTTTCTTT.

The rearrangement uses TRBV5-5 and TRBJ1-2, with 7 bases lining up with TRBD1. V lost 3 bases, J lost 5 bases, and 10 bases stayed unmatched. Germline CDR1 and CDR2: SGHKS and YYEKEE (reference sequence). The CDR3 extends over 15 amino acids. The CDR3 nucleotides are TGTGCCAGCAGCTCGGGGGACAGACAAAAATATGGCTACACCTTC. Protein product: CASSSGDRQKYGYTF.

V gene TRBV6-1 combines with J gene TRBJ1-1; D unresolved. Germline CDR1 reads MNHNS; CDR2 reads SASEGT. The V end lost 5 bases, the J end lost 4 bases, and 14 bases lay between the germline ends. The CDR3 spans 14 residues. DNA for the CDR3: TGTGCCAGCAGTTATGGGCCGGCCGGCACTGAAGCTTTCTTT. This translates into CASSYGPAGTEAFF.

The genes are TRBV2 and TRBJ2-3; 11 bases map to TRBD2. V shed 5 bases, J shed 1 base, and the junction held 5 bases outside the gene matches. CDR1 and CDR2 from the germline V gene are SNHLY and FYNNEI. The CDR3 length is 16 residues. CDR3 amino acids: CASSPGTSGRTDTQYF. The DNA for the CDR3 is TGTGCCAGCAGTCCAGGGACTAGCGGCCGCACAGATACGCAGTATTTT. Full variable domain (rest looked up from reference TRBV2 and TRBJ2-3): EPEVTQTPSHQVTQMGQEVILRCVPISNHLYFYWYRQILGQKVEFLVSFYNNEISEKSEIFDDQFSVERPDGSNFTLKIRSTKLEDSAMYFCASSPGTSGRTDTQYFGPGTRLTVL.

The CDR3 region has the DNA TGTGCCAGTAGAGAACAGGGCCCGTGGACTGAAGCTTTCTTT. Its protein product is CASREQGPWTEAFF. The rearrangement joins TRBV19 to TRBJ1-1, with a possible D match to TRBD1 (6 bases). This CDR3 has 14 residues. Germline V gene sequence: CDR1 LNHDA, CDR2 SQIVND (reference sequence). The germline V and J ends were trimmed by 6 bases and 5 bases, with 16 bases remaining between them.

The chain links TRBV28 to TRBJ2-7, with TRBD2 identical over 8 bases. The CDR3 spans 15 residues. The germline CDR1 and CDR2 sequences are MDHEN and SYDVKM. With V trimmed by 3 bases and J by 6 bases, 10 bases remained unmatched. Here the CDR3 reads CASSFSSGRSGEQYF. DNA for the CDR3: TGTGCCAGCAGTTTTTCTAGCGGGCGGTCCGGCGAGCAGTACTTC.

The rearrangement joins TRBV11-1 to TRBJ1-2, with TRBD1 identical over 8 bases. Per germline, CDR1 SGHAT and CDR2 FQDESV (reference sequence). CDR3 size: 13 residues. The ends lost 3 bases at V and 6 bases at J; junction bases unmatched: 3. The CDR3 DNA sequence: TGTGCCAGCAGCTTCGGACAGGGACATGGCTACACCTTC. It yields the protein CASSFGQGHGYTF.

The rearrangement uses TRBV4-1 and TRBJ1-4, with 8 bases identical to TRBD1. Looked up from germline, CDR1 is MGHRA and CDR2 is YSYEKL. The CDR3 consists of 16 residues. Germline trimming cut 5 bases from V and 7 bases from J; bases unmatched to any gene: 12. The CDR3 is CASSNPAGQGPEKLFF. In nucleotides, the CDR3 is TGCGCCAGCAGCAACCCGGCAGGACAGGGACCTGAAAAACTGTTTTTT.

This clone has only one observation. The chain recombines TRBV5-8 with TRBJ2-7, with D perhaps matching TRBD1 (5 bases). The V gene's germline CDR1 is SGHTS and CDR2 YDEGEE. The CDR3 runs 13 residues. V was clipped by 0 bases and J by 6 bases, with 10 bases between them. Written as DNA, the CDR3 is TGTGCCAGCAGCTTGGTAGGGGATTTCGAGCAGTACTTC. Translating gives CASSLVGDFEQYF.

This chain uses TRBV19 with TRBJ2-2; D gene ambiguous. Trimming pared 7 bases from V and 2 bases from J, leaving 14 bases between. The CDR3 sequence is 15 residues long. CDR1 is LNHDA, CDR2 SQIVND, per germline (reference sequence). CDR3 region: CASTSSELNTGELFF. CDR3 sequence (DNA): TGTGCCAGTACATCCTCGGAGCTTAACACCGGGGAGCTGTTTTTT.

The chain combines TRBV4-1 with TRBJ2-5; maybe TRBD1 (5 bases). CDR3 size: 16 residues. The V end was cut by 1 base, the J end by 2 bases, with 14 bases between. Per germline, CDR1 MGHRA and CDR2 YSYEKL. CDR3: CASSQVLRQQQETQYF. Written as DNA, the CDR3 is TGCGCCAGCAGCCAAGTCTTGAGACAGCAACAAGAGACCCAGTACTTC.

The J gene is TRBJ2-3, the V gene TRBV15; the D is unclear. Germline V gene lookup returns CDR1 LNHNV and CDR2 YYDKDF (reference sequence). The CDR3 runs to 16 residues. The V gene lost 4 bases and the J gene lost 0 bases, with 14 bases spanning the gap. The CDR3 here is CATSTVRSSSTDTQYF. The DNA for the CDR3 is TGTGCCACCAGCACCGTTAGAAGTTCTAGCACAGATACGCAGTATTTT.

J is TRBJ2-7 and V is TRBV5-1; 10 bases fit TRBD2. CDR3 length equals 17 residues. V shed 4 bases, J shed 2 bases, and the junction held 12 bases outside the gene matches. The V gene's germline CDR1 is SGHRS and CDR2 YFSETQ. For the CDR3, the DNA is TGCGCCAGCAGCCCGGGGGCTAGCGGGGGATCCGCCTACGAGCAGTACTTC. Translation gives CASSPGASGGSAYEQYF.

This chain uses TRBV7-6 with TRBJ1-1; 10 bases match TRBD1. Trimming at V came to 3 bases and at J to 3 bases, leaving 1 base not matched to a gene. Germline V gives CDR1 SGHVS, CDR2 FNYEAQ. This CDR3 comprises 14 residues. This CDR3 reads CASSFGTGDTEAFF. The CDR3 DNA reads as TGTGCCAGCAGCTTCGGGACAGGGGACACTGAAGCTTTCTTT. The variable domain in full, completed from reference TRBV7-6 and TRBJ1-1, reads GAGVSQSPRYKVTKRGQDVALRCDPISGHVSLYWYRQALGQGPEFLTYFNYEAQQDKSGLPNDRFSAERPEGSISTLTIQRTEQRDSAMYRCASSFGTGDTEAFFGQGTRLTVV.

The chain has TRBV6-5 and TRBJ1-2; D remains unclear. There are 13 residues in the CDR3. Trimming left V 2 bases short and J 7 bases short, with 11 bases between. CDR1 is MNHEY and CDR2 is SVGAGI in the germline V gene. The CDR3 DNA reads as TGTGCCAGCAGTTACCCCCTAGGAGGTGGCTACACCTTC. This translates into CASSYPLGGGYTF.

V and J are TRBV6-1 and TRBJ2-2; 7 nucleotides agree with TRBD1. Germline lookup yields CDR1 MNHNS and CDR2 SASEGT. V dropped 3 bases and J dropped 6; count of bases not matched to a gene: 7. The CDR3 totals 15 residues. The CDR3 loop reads CASSEFYRGSGELFF. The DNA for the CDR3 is TGTGCCAGCAGTGAGTTTTACAGGGGTTCCGGGGAGCTGTTTTTT.

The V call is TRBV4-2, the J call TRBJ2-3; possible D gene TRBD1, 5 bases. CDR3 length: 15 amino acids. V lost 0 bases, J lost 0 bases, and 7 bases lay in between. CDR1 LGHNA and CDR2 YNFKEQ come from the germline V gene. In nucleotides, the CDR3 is TGTGCCAGCAGCCAAGAAAAGGGGAGCACAGATACGCAGTATTTT. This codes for CASSQEKGSTDTQYF.

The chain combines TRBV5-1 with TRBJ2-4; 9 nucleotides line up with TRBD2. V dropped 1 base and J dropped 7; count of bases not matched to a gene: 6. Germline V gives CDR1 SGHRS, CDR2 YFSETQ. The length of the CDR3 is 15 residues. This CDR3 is CASSLSSGRGNIQYF. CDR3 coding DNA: TGCGCCAGCAGCTTGAGTAGCGGGAGAGGGAACATTCAGTACTTC.